This entry features one TCR beta chain sequence. Its specific antigen is unknown. Qualities for individual bases were not recorded, and no much larger clone is one base off. The immunoSEQ Assay, a bias-controlled multiplex PCR, was used to amplify TCRbeta CDR3 regions from genomic DNA. Processing in the source paper ran as follows. The number of nucleated cells in each sample was estimated by amplification of reference gene primers within the assay. To quantify the absolute abundance of each unique TCRbeta CDR3 rearrangement, sequence reads were collapsed and filtered. For each sample, productive Simpson clonality was calculated by taking the square root of Simpson's diversity index across productive rearrangements. TCRdb's version of the immuneACCESS table is confined to in-frame rearrangements and falls short of the full clone set. An unresolved V gene accounts for under half of the shortfall where checked; the remainder is of unknown origin. Clonal size and the V and J genes are those of that table, whereas D and trimming came from the DNA. This sample gives 300,000 to 400,000 clones in total; roughly 90% of them show up just once. Of the sample, 0.9% to 1% falls within the top ten clones.

In the prospective study, participants were roughly 18 to 89 years old, resided in approximately 22 geographic areas of the United States, and were enrolled through a virtual design. In the prospective study, cohorts were assigned on the basis of participant-reported clinical history obtained from a screening survey and a study questionnaire. In the prospective study, mobile phlebotomists collected whole blood, serum and a nasopharyngeal or oropharyngeal swab from each participant. Over a roughly 2-month period, participants in the prospective study had the option of providing additional blood draws and questionnaires. Before DNA extraction, prospective study blood samples were shipped either frozen or at room temperature. V gives up 5 bases and J gives up 2 bases, and the segment between their germline ends measures 10 bases. The CDR3 runs 14 residues from the cysteine to the phenylalanine. Just the 42-base CDR3 DNA is kept, in frame starting at base 1. CDR1 LNHDA and CDR2 SQIVND are derived from the germline V gene (reference sequence).

The source of the sample is a study of blood T cell repertoires in COVID-19 (dated by TCRdb to 2018 to 2021). For the study in its entirety: Samples covering the acute and convalescent phases of COVID-19 were provided by collaborators in the United States, Italy and Spain. The material from the prospective study consisted of cDNA or gDNA derived from T cells, B-cell-depleted T cells, or PBMCs. Deeply sampled blood TCRbeta repertoires from subjects exposed to, actively infected with, or recovered from COVID-19 were included in the dataset. The repertoires were made available in a free public database intended to serve as a resource for research on the immune response to SARS-CoV-2. The samples were drawn from the first 160 participants of the ongoing ImmuneRACE study and from 1,254 subjects provided by 6 global collaborators. The sample metadata nearly always contained a de-identified subject ID, COVID-19 status, age in years and sex. HLA class I and class II types, where available, came from metadata supplied by the sample provider rather than from assay-based typing. Here is what the overall study found, with its caveats: The amount of clinical and demographic metadata varied by source and participant and was provided uncurated.

The TCR sequence derives from a woman aged 25 to 39 with acute COVID-19. The chain is assembled from TRBV19 and TRBJ1-3; a tentative D match to TRBD1 spans 6 bases. Sequencing was done on a sample of PBMCs or T cells enriched from blood (not recorded which). The CDR3 corresponds to CASSLQGAGNTIYF. Read as DNA, the sequence is TGTGCCAGTAGTTTACAGGGAGCTGGAAACACCATATATTTT.